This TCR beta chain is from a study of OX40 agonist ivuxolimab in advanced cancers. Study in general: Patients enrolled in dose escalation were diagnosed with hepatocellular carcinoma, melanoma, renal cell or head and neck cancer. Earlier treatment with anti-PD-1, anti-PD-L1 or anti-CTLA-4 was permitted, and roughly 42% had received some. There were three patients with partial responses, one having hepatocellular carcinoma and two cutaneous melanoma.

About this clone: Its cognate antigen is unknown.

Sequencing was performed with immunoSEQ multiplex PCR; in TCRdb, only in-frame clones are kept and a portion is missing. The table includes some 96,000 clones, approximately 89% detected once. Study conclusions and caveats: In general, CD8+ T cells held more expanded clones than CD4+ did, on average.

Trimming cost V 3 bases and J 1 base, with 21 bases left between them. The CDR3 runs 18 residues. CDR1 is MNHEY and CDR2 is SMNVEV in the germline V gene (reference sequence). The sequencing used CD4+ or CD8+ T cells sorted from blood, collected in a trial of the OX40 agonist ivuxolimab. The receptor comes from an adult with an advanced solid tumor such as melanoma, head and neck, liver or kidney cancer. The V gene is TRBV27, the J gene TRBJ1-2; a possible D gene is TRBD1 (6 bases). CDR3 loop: CASSFSRFRDKLNYGYTF. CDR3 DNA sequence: TGTGCCAGCAGTTTTAGCCGATTTCGGGACAAACTTAACTATGGCTACACCTTC.